This T cell receptor beta chain appears in the sequencing data of a study of human T cells and chemical hapten exposure. At the level of the study: Variation in per-sample TCR yields came mainly from small pooled library volume differences.

One entry per CDR3 protein results from TCRdb running MiXCR on the RACE reads. The sample lists some 400,000 distinct CDR3 sequences, roughly 5.3% occurring once. In germline, CDR1 is LGHNA, CDR2 YNFKEQ. With 1 base removed from V and 6 bases from J, the gap between germline ends came to 21 bases. The CDR3 covers 18 residues. This clonotype has a count of ten or more. No antigen is known for it. General study points: Among expanded TCRs, significantly more large CDR3 similarity clusters formed than among controls.

Time point defined: pre-sensitization, week 0. Treatment: therapeutic diphenylcyclopropenone sensitization with weekly scalp DPC. The sequence derives from a woman between 45 and 60 years old with alopecia areata. Some clones in this sample may be carry-over from other donors' samples. The sample consisted of whole blood, taken in connection with sensitization to the hapten diphenylcyclopropenone (DPC). The genes are TRBV4-2 and TRBJ1-4; tentatively, D is TRBD1 (6 bases). The CDR3 reads CASSQGRTVSSADEKLFF. The DNA of the CDR3 is TGTGCCAGCAGCCAAGGACGGACAGTCAGTTCGGCTGATGAAAAACTGTTTTTT.